This TCR beta chain originates from a study of CD8 T cells in ankylosing spondylitis. Study-level findings and limits: Clones linked to the disease showed a CD8+ phenotype. They occurred at relatively low frequencies in peripheral blood. Characteristic of ankylosing spondylitis blood, it appeared, was a TCR beta motif comprising eight highly homologous variants. Significantly higher representation of disease-linked clones was reported for matched ankylosing spondylitis synovial fluid.

CDR1 and CDR2 from the germline V gene are SGHNT and YENEEA. The CDR3 runs 15 residues. Between the trimmed V and J ends, which lost 3 bases and 2 bases, there was a span of 11 bases. This clonotype was recorded only once. Its matching antigen is unknown. Construction of TCR beta libraries was performed using quantitative 5'-RACE with molecular barcodes. TCRdb re-called the 5' RACE reads through MiXCR, storing one row per CDR3 protein. The sample yields approximately 500,000 distinct CDR3 sequences, about 13% seen once. The source material was blood, either unsorted or a sorted T cell fraction (not recorded which). This receptor was obtained from a male donor with ankylosing spondylitis. The chain recombines TRBV11-3 with TRBJ2-1; no clear D gene. The CDR3 loop is CASSFSTTTYNEQFF. In DNA form, the CDR3 reads TGTGCCAGCAGCTTCAGTACGACAACCTACAATGAGCAGTTCTTC.